This TCR beta chain came from a study of T cell repertoires in ileal Crohn's disease. In the study overall: Five hundred nanograms of biopsy DNA per sample underwent TCRB immunosequencing. Whole-study results and caveats: Endoscopic recurrence occurred in every patient whose clonality exceeded 26.8%.

A note on this clone: Its antigen is not identified.

Sample time point: inflamed ileum from the surgical specimen. Assay used: immunoSEQ multiplex PCR; TCRdb lists only in-frame clones, some missing. Among roughly 15,000 clones, around 76% were seen once, and the ten largest hold about 4.4%. Material for sequencing was ileal tissue. The TCR was taken from an adult with Crohn's disease.

The CDR3 DNA is TGTGCCAGCAGCTTAGTTGCGTCAAGTCCATTCGATGAGCAGTTCTTC. Translating it yields CASSLVASSPFDEQFF. The chain couples TRBV11-2 to TRBJ2-1; no clear D. Trimming removed 1 base from V and 8 bases from J, with 18 bases in between. The CDR3 runs to 16 residues. Germline V CDR1 and CDR2: SGHAT, FQNNGV.